This record concerns one TCR beta chain sequence. This clone has only a few counts. The specificity of this receptor is unknown. Throughout, gene names and germline sequences are given for the mouse. The read ends 1 residue before the CDR3 terminus; that terminus is restored from the germline J gene. This specimen belongs to a study of tissue T cells after allogeneic stem cell transplantation (dated by TCRdb to between 2021 and 2024). General notes on the study: Using research autopsies of patients with and without GVHD, plus mouse models of GVHD, the study profiled TCR beta repertoires across many tissues. The human arm was a prospective observational study without blinding or randomization. Overall study results and their limits: Which tissue TCRs were alloreactive or antigen-specific was not determined in the study, and some of the clones might have been host cells that persisted. Within patients, how anatomically similar tissues were was a major factor shaping TCR repertoire composition, regardless of disease or transplant status. The patient cohort was small and varied clinically, and sampling depth was recognized as a limitation. Few T cell clones were found to be shared across patients, but shared repertoire signatures across patients were revealed in a tissue-specific fashion by motif-based clustering. Blood and spleen T cells captured only a limited portion of the TCR repertoire detected in tissues, in both patients and mice.

Preparation of the library involved the immunoSEQ multiplex PCR assay. Adaptive Biotechnologies performed the TCRbeta CDR3 sequencing at survey depth and reported CDR3 sequences, V/J genes, productive frequency and template counts. Amplification of TCR beta CDR3 regions was performed from genomic DNA rather than from RNA. As for how the authors treated the data: Pairwise repertoire overlap between tissues was quantified with Jensen-Shannon divergence, where 1 means complete divergence and 0 identical. Based on pairwise JSD values, tissues were grouped by single-linkage agglomerative hierarchical clustering, and the results were shown as dendrograms. All patient samples were analyzed with GLIPH2 using simulation_depth 1000, kmer_min_depth 3 and cdr3_length_cutoff 8, and only groups containing more than two unique CDR3s were kept. A standardized tissue-overlap score was calculated by extrapolating Jaccard GLIPH-group overlap across patients to a standard repertoire size of 1000 clones. Linear mixed-effect models, with tissue as a fixed effect and individual as a random effect, were used to test how diversity related to clinical or experimental variables. TCRdb obtained this table from immuneACCESS and retained in-frame rearrangements with V and J assigned. These tables miss some clones; where compared with another copy, unresolved V genes account for less than half of the shortfall, and the remainder is unexplained. Clone size and the V and J calls come from that table; the DNA yielded D and trimming. The table for this sample lists around 7,300 clones; 50% of them were counted only once. The ten largest clones take up over 3% of the sample.

The time point label of this sample denotes: mouse harvest day 7 after allogeneic transplant. Each mouse graft consisted of 10^7 T-cell-depleted bone marrow cells plus 10^6 splenic CD5+ T cells and was given by tail vein injection. GVHD in mice was modeled with a major MHC-mismatch B6 (H2b) into BALB/c (H2d) model, and tissues were profiled at day 7 or 14. On day 7 or 14 post-transplant, mouse tissues and retro-orbital blood were harvested with separate sterile tools for each animal, and livers were flushed before harvest. Before genomic DNA isolation with the DNeasy Blood & Tissue Kit, mouse tissues were minced using razor blades in buffered saline. CDR1 is given as SGHSA and CDR2 as FRNQAP, both from the germline V gene. The CDR3 goes from the cysteine to the phenylalanine over 14 residues. The CDR3 was read in part: 39 bases, with the frame set at base 1. Trimming removed 1 base from V and 4 bases from J; the gene matches leave 3 bases unexplained.

This clonotype was obtained from a female BALB/c mouse given C57BL/6 T cells with graft-versus-host disease after an allogeneic hematopoietic cell transplant. The sample comprised gut tissue. The sequence links TRBV16 to TRBJ2-7, with 8 bases matching TRBD2. The CDR3 reads CASSLGDWRYEQYF. The sequenced part of the CDR3 DNA is TGTGCAAGCAGCTTAGGGGACTGGAGATATGAACAGTAC.